This entry describes one T cell receptor (beta chain). Its antigen has not been determined. The sample holds no much larger clone one base away, and base qualities are not on file. The sample contains more than one DNA sequence encoding this CDR3. The donors were healthy, HIV-negative adults with no recently reported acute infections or vaccinations. Only Caucasian adults living in Nashville, Tennessee, USA were represented among the donors. CD4+ T cells were enriched by magnetic negative selection, after which naive cells were positively selected on CD45RA and the negative fraction was taken as the memory subset. Blood was obtained by leukapheresis, after which PBMCs were separated by Ficoll-Histopaque density gradient centrifugation and cryopreserved in liquid nitrogen vapor phase. Analytical flow cytometry was used to check the purity and quantity of every magnetically sorted T cell population. From each sorted fraction, genomic DNA was isolated and quantified by UV absorbance on a Nanodrop 2000c.

TCR CDR3 regions were amplified from genomic DNA by multiplex PCR using the deep immunoSEQ assay. Extracted genomic DNA from each cell subset was spread evenly across all wells of several immunoSEQ 96-well plates, with each plate serving as a replicate. For sorted subsets, about 210 ng of genomic DNA, equivalent to 30,000 or so T cell genomes, went into each replicate PCR. Purified libraries were quantified with a Qubit 3.0 fluorometer, sized on a Bioanalyzer 2100, and re-quantified with the KAPA Library Quantification kit. Every immunoSEQ 96-well plate was sequenced on a separate single-read 150-cycle Illumina NextSeq 550 flow cell. As for how the authors treated the data: Because the immunoSEQ output held only junctional sequences and lacked quality scores, the filtering could not match the filtering applied to full-length reads. To assign V/J genes and CDR3, sequences were annotated against IMGT germline references using PyIR, a Python wrapper for IgBLAST v1.9. Reads were removed for weak V/J assignments (E-value above 1e-6), missing CDR3, stop codons, out-of-frame junctions, or ambiguous translated residues. V3J clonotypes were defined by identical inferred V gene, J gene, and CDR3 amino acid sequence. Percentage overlap between repertoires was calculated by dividing the number of shared unique clonotypes by the size of the smaller repertoire. RTK rarefaction, the Chao1 estimator, and Recon v2.1 estimates of unobserved clonotypes were used to assess repertoire richness. OLGA was used to compute generation probabilities for all TCRbeta clonotypes that the gDNA method yielded from a few donors. The table comes from immuneACCESS by way of TCRdb, which keeps in-frame sequences with V and J called. Part of the clones is missing from these tables; in studies checked, under half for an unresolved V gene and the rest for unknown reasons. D and trimming were read from the DNA, whereas the V and J calls and clone size are those reported in that table. This sample lists a few million clones; around 90% were detected once. Over 0.12% of the sample is held by the ten biggest clonotypes.

The junction shows trimming of 4 bases on V and 5 bases on J, plus 12 bases between the germline ends. From a lookup of the germline V gene (reference sequence), CDR1 and CDR2 are SGHNT and YYREEE. There are 13 amino acids in the CDR3, from cysteine to phenylalanine inclusive. Just the 39-base CDR3 DNA is kept, in frame starting at base 1. This entry is derived from a study of shared clonotypes between healthy human individuals (dated by TCRdb to between 2020 and 2021). At the level of the whole study: The cohort comprised two women and a few men aged 18 to 49 years. To estimate repertoire size and how much clonotype sharing occurs between individuals, the study deeply sequenced the blood TCR repertoires of five healthy adults. Per donor, leukapheresis produced somewhere between about 0.94 and 9.5 billion PBMCs. Different laboratories and diverse techniques were used to prepare libraries and sequence TCR repertoires, to increase sequencing depth and limit assay-specific biases. For each donor, CD4 naive and CD4 memory were each run on three plates, CD8 naive on two plates, and CD8 memory on one plate. General findings and caveats noted by the study authors: Rarefaction of sorted-subset datasets indicated incomplete sequencing despite the large sequencing depth. The genetic and exposure-history diversity represented was limited by the small number of donors. Sampling was limited to blood, and TCR repertoires in tissue likely differ from TCR repertoires in blood. Naive subsets generally had larger estimated clonotype richness than memory subsets. Sharing across a handful of donors was observed for approximately 4.6% of naive CD4, over 3% of naive CD8, around 2.5% of memory CD4, and about 0.39% of memory CD8 clonotypes. Clonotypes shared by all four sorted-subset donors showed higher generation probabilities than non-shared clonotypes. Pairwise subsampling indicated that sequencing depth was expected to affect the degree of clonotype sharing among donors.

This receptor was obtained from a man younger than 30 in good health. Recombination linked TRBV5-4 to TRBJ2-5; 6 matching bases give a weak D call of TRBD1. The sample taken for sequencing was naive CD4+ T cells sorted from blood. The sample's cell subset or site, from its label and the paper: CD45RA+ positively selected. For the CDR3, the sequence is CASSLQGRETQYF. The DNA is TGTGCCAGCAGCCTACAGGGTCGGGAGACCCAGTACTTC. Outside the CDR3, residues come from the reference TRBV5-4 and TRBJ2-5 proteins, so the full variable domain is: ETGVTQSPTHLIKTRGQQVTLRCSSQSGHNTVSWYQQALGQGPQFIFQYYREEENGRGNFPPRFSGLQFPNYSSELNVNALELDDSALYLCASSLQGRETQYFGPGTRLLVL.